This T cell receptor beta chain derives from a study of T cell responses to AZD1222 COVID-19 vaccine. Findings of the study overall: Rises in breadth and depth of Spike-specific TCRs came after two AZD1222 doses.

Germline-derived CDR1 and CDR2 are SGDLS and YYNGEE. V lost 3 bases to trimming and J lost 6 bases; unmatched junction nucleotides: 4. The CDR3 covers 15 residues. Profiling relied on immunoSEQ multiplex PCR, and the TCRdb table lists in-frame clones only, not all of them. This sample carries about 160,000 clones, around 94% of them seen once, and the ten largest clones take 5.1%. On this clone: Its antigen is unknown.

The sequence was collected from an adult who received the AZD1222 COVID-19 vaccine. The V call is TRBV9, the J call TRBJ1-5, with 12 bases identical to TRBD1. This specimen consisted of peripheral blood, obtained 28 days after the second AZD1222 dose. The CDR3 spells CASSAGTGGGQPQHF. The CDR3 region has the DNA TGTGCCAGCAGCGCAGGGACAGGGGGCGGTCAGCCCCAGCATTTT.